The 20 T cell receptor beta chains listed next were all sequenced from one sample in a study of vaccination and CD4 T cells after COVID-19 (dated by TCRdb to between 2021 and 2022). The library was produced with PCR. TCRdb shows the sequencer as Illumina iSeq 100. TCR sequencing of DNA from cultured CD4+ T cells used the Oncomine TCR Beta short-read assay at the Johns Hopkins FTIC core. The public reads were quality trimmed at Q25 with fastp and then assembled into clones with MiXCR by TCRdb, keeping productive beta chains. Here each entry gathers all rows of one CDR3 protein and keeps the most common genes and DNA. The sample table shows more than 4,000 distinct CDR3 sequences, and approximately 46% are seen once. The ten largest account for 40% to 45% of the sample. This sample's treatment or condition label indicates: roughly nine-day PBMC culture with coronavirus spike peptide pools or control peptides (ViraFEST assay). CD4+ T cells from unexposed donors were collected before the COVID-19 pandemic (2011-2018).

These receptors lack a known antigen. Sequenced: CD4+ T cells from blood, cultured in vitro. These receptors were obtained from a human donor in good health.

The DNA for the CDR3 is TGCGCCAGCAGCCAAGAGATGAATAGCAATCAGCCCCAGCATTTT. Translation gives CASSQEMNSNQPQHF. V is TRBV4-1 and J is TRBJ1-5, with D uncertain. The V gene lost 0 bases and the J gene lost 0 bases, with 6 bases spanning the gap. Germline V lookup: CDR1 MGHRA, CDR2 YSYEKL. CDR3 length equals 15 residues.

V gene TRBV2 combines with J gene TRBJ1-2; possible D gene TRBD1, 6 bases. CDR3 size: 12 residues. CDR1 is SNHLY and CDR2 is FYNNEI in the germline V gene. V lost 3 bases to trimming and J lost 8 bases, with 10 bases between them. CDR3 sequence reads: CASSDTGRGYTF. Written as DNA, the CDR3 is TGTGCCAGCAGTGACACAGGGCGGGGCTACACCTTC.

The rearrangement joins TRBV19 to TRBJ1-2, with 8 bases fitting TRBD1. V gave up 7 bases and J gave up 0 bases; unmatched junction bases: 10. CDR3 size: 16 residues. The V gene's germline CDR1 is LNHDA and CDR2 SQIVND (reference sequence). This chain's CDR3 is CASTPYGQGANYGYTF. In DNA form, the CDR3 reads TGTGCCAGTACCCCATACGGACAGGGAGCTAACTATGGCTACACCTTC.

The CDR3, as DNA: TGTGCCAGCAGGTCCGACAAGAACGAGCAGTACTTC. The encoded protein is CASRSDKNEQYF. The chain joins TRBV2 to TRBJ2-7; no definite D call. Trimming shortened V by 6 bases and J by 5 bases, and 11 bases separated the two germline ends. CDR1 is SNHLY and CDR2 is FYNNEI in the germline V gene. The CDR3 runs to 12 residues. The variable domain in full, with the rest retrieved from reference TRBV2 and TRBJ2-7, is EPEVTQTPSHQVTQMGQEVILRCVPISNHLYFYWYRQILGQKVEFLVSFYNNEISEKSEIFDDQFSVERPDGSNFTLKIRSTKLEDSAMYFCASRSDKNEQYFGPGTRLTVT.

This chain joins TRBV20-1 and TRBJ1-2; the D gene is possibly TRBD1 (5 bases). This CDR3 comprises 11 residues. The V end lost 3 bases, the J end lost 6 bases, and 8 bases lay between the germline ends. The germline gives CDR1 DFQATT, CDR2 SNEGSKA (reference sequence). Written as DNA, the CDR3 is TGCAGTGCTAGGGGAGGGGATGGCTACACCTTC. Encoded protein: CSARGGDGYTF.

The chain links TRBV12-3 or TRBV12-4 to TRBJ1-2, with 7 bases fitting TRBD1. J was trimmed by 2 bases and V by 6 bases; bases with no gene match: 6. This CDR3 contains 14 residues. In DNA form, the CDR3 reads TGTGCCAGCAGCCAGGGGACAGCCAACTATGGCTACACCTTC. Its protein is CASSQGTANYGYTF.

V is TRBV20-1 and J is TRBJ2-5, with 16 bases aligning to TRBD2. This CDR3 is 17 amino acids long. J gave up 6 bases and V 6 bases, and 13 bases lay outside the gene matches. CDR1 and CDR2 from the germline V gene are DFQATT and SNEGSKA (reference sequence). The CDR3 sequence is CSATPGLAGGRGKTQYF. The CDR3 DNA reads TGCAGTGCAACCCCGGGACTAGCGGGGGGGCGGGGAAAGACCCAGTACTTC.

This clonotype has only a few counts. This chain connects TRBV15 to TRBJ2-7, with D possibly TRBD2 on 5 matching bases. This CDR3 contains 16 residues. With 6 bases removed from V and 0 bases from J, the gap between germline ends came to 18 bases. CDR1 LNHNV and CDR2 YYDKDF come from the germline V gene (reference sequence). CDR3 amino acids: CATSLAGSYLSYEQYF. The DNA for the CDR3 is TGTGCCACCAGTTTGGCGGGCAGCTACCTCTCCTACGAGCAGTACTTC.

V gene TRBV7-9 combines with J gene TRBJ2-5, with 8 bases identical to TRBD2. There are 16 residues in the CDR3. J was trimmed by 2 bases and V by 1 base; bases with no gene match: 6. Germline V lookup: CDR1 SEHNR, CDR2 FQNEAQ (reference sequence). This CDR3 reads CASSLGLQRGQETQYF. Written as DNA, the CDR3 is TGTGCCAGCAGCTTAGGACTGCAGCGGGGGCAAGAGACCCAGTACTTC.

This clonotype was counted only a few times. The genes are TRBV7-2 and TRBJ2-5; D ambiguous. Germline-derived CDR1 and CDR2 are SGHTA and FQGNSA. The CDR3 has 14 amino acids. V was pared by 6 bases and J by 1 base, with 12 bases between. DNA for the CDR3: TGTGCCAGCAGTTCTGACCGGGCCCAAGAGACCCAGTACTTC. This sequence encodes CASSSDRAQETQYF.

The chain joins TRBV19 to TRBJ1-5; 8 nucleotides agree with TRBD1. The V gene end was trimmed by 4 bases and the J gene end by 6 bases; junction bases not matched to a gene: 5. Looked up from germline, CDR1 is LNHDA and CDR2 is SQIVND (reference sequence). The CDR3 has 14 amino acids. The CDR3 sequence: CASSKTGTGQPQHF. The CDR3 DNA is TGTGCCAGTAGTAAGACAGGGACAGGTCAGCCCCAGCATTTT.

V gene TRBV19 combines with J gene TRBJ1-2; D unclear. The CDR3 consists of 13 residues. Germline assignment: CDR1 LNHDA and CDR2 SQIVND (reference sequence). V shed 3 bases and J shed 5 bases, with 10 bases lying between them. CDR3 bases: TGTGCCAGTAGTATGGCCCCGGAATATGGCTACACCTTC. Encoded protein: CASSMAPEYGYTF.

This clonotype was detected a few times. J is TRBJ1-1 and V is TRBV11-2; the D is unclear. The CDR3 spans 15 residues. V gave up 4 bases and J gave up 3 bases, with 15 bases separating them. Germline CDR1 and CDR2: SGHAT and FQNNGV. The CDR3 loop is CASSSQAEHHTEAFF. The CDR3, as DNA: TGTGCCAGCAGCTCCCAAGCGGAGCACCACACTGAAGCTTTCTTT. Together with reference TRBV11-2 and TRBJ1-1, the CDR3 gives the full variable domain: EAGVAQSPRYKIIEKRQSVAFWCNPISGHATLYWYQQILGQGPKLLIQFQNNGVVDDSQLPKDRFSAERLKGVDSTLKIQPAKLEDSAVYLCASSSQAEHHTEAFFGQGTRLTVV.

This clonotype was seen a handful of times. The chain has TRBV7-9 and TRBJ1-2; maybe TRBD1 (6 bases). V was shortened by 2 bases and J by 7 bases, with 17 bases between the two germline ends. This CDR3 region has 15 residues. CDR1 is SEHNR and CDR2 is FQNEAQ in the germline V gene (reference sequence). CDR3 bases: TGTGCCAGCAGCTTAACAGGCGGACAGTTGACTGGCTACACCTTC. The encoded protein is CASSLTGGQLTGYTF.

The chain recombines TRBV12-3 or TRBV12-4 with TRBJ1-2; 9 nucleotides agree with TRBD1. The J segment lost 6 bases and the V segment lost 5 bases, leaving 4 bases of the junction unmatched. The CDR3 is 13 amino acids. The CDR3 DNA sequence: TGTGCCAGCAGTCTACAGGGGGCAGATGGCTACACCTTC. This sequence encodes CASSLQGADGYTF.

V is TRBV19 and J is TRBJ2-7, with 7 bases fitting TRBD2. There are 14 residues in the CDR3. The germline CDR1 and CDR2 sequences are LNHDA and SQIVND (reference sequence). V lost 6 bases, J lost 2 bases, and 7 bases stayed unmatched. CDR3 DNA: TGTGCCAGTAGCGCTAGCGGAGGCCCCTACGAGCAGTACTTC. It encodes CASSASGGPYEQYF.

The CDR3: CASSPGTLNTEAFF. DNA for the CDR3: TGTGCCAGCAGCCCCGGGACACTGAACACTGAAGCTTTCTTT. The chain combines TRBV11-1 with TRBJ1-1, with D maybe TRBD1 (6 bases). The CDR3 has 14 residues. Trimming shortened V by 5 bases and J by 0 bases, and 10 bases separated the two germline ends. Per germline, CDR1 SGHAT and CDR2 FQDESV (reference sequence).

This rearrangement joins TRBV6-5 to TRBJ1-2; D is perhaps TRBD1 (6 bases). The CDR3 has 13 residues. CDR1 MNHEY and CDR2 SVGAGI come from the germline V gene. V shed 2 bases and J shed 6 bases, with 10 bases lying between them. CDR3 bases: TGTGCCAGCAGTTACATCGGGGGCGATGGCTACACCTTC. It codes for CASSYIGGDGYTF.

The chain employs TRBV4-1 and TRBJ1-5; D uncertain. The CDR3 contains 14 residues. V lost 1 base and J 4 bases, leaving 8 bases between the germline ends. Looked up from germline, CDR1 is MGHRA and CDR2 is YSYEKL. CDR3 sequence reads: CASSQGAVNQPQHF. In DNA, the CDR3 is TGCGCCAGCAGCCAAGGGGCCGTTAATCAGCCCCAGCATTTT.

This clonotype showed up just a few times. The chain is built from TRBV6-5 and TRBJ1-1; D unclear. CDR3 length: 14 amino acids. Looked up from germline, CDR1 is MNHEY and CDR2 is SVGAGI. V was trimmed by 2 bases and J by 1 base, leaving 8 bases between them. For the CDR3, the DNA is TGTGCCAGCAGTTACGACATCAAGAACACTGAAGCTTTCTTT. Its translation: CASSYDIKNTEAFF.